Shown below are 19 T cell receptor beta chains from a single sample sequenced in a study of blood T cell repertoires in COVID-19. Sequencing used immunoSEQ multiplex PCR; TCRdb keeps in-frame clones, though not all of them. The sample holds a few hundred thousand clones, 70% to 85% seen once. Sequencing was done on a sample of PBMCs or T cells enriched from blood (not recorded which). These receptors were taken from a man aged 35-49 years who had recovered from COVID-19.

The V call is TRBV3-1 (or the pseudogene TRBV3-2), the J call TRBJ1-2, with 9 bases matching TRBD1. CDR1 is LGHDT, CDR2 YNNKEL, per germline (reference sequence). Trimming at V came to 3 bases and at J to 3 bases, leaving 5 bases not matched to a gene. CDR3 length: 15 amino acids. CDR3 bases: TGTGCCAGCAGCCATTCGGACAGGGGCGACTATGGCTACACCTTC. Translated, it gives CASSHSDRGDYGYTF.

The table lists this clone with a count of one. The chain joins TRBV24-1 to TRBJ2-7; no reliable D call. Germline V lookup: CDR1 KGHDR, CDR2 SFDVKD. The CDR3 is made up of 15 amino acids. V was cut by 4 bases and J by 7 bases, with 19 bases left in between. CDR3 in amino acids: CATSETKADPREQYF. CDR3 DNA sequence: TGTGCCACCAGTGAAACTAAGGCAGATCCTAGAGAGCAGTACTTC.

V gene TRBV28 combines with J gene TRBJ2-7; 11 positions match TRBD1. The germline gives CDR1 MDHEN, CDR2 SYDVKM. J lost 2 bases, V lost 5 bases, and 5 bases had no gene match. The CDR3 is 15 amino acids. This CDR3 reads CASSDPGQGAYEQYF. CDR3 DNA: TGTGCCAGCAGTGATCCGGGACAGGGGGCCTACGAGCAGTACTTC.

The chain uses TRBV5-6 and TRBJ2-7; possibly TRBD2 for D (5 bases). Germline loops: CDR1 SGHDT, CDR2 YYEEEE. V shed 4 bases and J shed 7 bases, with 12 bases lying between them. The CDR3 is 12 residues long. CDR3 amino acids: CASSLVPGEQYF. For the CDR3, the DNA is TGTGCCAGCAGCCTGGTCCCGGGAGAGCAGTACTTC.

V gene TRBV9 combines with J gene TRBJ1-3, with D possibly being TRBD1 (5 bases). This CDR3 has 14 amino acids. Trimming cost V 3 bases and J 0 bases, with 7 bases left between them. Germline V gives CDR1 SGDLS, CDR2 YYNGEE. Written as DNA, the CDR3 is TGTGCCAGCAGCGGGACAATCTCTGGAAACACCATATATTTT. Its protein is CASSGTISGNTIYF.

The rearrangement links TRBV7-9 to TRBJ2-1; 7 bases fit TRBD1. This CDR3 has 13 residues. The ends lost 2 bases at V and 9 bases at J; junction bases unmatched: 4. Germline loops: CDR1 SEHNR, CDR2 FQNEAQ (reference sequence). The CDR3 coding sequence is TGTGCCAGCAGCTTAATGGCAGGGGGTGAGCAGTTCTTC. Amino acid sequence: CASSLMAGGEQFF.

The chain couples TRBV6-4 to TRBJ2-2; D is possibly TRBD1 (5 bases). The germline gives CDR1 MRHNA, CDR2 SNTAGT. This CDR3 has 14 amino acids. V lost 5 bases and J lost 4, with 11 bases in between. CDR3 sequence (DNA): TGTGCCAGCAGTAAGGACAAATTCACCGGGGAGCTGTTTTTT. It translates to CASSKDKFTGELFF.

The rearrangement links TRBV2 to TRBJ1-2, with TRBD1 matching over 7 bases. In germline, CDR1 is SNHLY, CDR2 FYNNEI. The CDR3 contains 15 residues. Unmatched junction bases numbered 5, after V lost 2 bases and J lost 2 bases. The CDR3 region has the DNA TGTGCCAGCAGTGAACGGCAGGGGGAAAACTATGGCTACACCTTC. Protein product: CASSERQGENYGYTF.

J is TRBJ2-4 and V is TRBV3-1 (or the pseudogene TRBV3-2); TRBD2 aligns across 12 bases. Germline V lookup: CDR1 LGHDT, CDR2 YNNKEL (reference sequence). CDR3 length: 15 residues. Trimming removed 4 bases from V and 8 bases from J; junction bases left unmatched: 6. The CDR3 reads CASSRLAGGLDIQYF. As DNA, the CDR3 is TGTGCCAGCAGCCGCCTAGCGGGAGGGTTGGACATTCAGTACTTC.

CDR3 nucleotide sequence: TGTGCCAGCAGCGTAGAGGGTCAGGGGCCAATTCCCAACTATGGCTACACCTTC. As protein: CASSVEGQGPIPNYGYTF. V and J are TRBV9 and TRBJ1-2; D may be TRBD1 (6 bases). The CDR3 extends over 18 amino acids. The germline V gene encodes CDR1 SGDLS and CDR2 YYNGEE. Trimming took 0 bases from V and 2 from J, leaving 20 bases between them.

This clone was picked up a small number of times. The CDR3 DNA follows: TGTGCCAGCAGAAGGGGGCAGAACACCGGGGAGCTGTTTTTT. Residues: CASRRGQNTGELFF. V is TRBV27 and J is TRBJ2-2, with 7 bases matching TRBD1. CDR1 is MNHEY and CDR2 is SMNVEV in the germline V gene (reference sequence). With V trimmed by 6 bases and J by 1 base, 2 bases remained unmatched. The CDR3 totals 14 residues.

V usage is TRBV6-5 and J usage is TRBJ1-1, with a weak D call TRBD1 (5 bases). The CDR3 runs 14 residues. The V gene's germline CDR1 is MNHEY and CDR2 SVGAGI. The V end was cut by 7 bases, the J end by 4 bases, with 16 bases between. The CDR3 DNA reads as TGTGCCAGCAAAAAGGGACGGGAGGGCACTGAAGCTTTCTTT. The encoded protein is CASKKGREGTEAFF.

The CDR3 coding sequence is TGCGCCAGCAGCCAAGTTTGGGGACAGGGGAGTGAAAAACTGTTTTTT. It is translated as CASSQVWGQGSEKLFF. This chain uses TRBV4-3 with TRBJ1-4, with TRBD1 identical over 10 bases. Germline CDR1 reads LGHNA; CDR2 reads YSLEER. The CDR3 length is 16 residues. The J segment lost 7 bases and the V segment lost 1 base, leaving 6 bases of the junction unmatched.

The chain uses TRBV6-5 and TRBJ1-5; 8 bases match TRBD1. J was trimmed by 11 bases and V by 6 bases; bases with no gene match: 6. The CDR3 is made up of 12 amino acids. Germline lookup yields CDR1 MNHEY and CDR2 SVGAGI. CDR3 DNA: TGTGCCAGCAGGACAGGGGTTAAGTCCCAGCATTTT. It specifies CASRTGVKSQHF.

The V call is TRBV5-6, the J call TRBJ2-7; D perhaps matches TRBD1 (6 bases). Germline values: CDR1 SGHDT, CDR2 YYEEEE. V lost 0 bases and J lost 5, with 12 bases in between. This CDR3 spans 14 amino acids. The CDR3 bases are TGTGCCAGCAGCTTGGTTGACAGGTCCGACGAGCAGTACTTC. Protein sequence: CASSLVDRSDEQYF.

CDR3 nucleotides: TGCGCCAGCAGCTCACAGGGAGAATCACCCCTCCACTTT. Its protein product is CASSSQGESPLHF. The rearrangement joins TRBV5-1 to TRBJ1-6; D might be TRBD1 (6 bases). Deletions cut 3 bases from V and 10 bases from J, with 11 bases between. The CDR3 runs 13 residues. CDR1 SGHRS and CDR2 YFSETQ come from the germline V gene.

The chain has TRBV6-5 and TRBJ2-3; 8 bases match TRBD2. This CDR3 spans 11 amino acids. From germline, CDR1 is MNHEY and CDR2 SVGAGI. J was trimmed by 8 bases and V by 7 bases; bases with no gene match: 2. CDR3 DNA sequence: TGTGCCAGCACCGGGGGGGGTACGCAGTATTTT. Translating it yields CASTGGGTQYF.

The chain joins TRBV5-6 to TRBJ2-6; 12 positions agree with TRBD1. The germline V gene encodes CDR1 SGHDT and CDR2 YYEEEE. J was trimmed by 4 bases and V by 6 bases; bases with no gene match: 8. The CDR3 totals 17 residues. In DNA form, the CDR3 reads TGTGCCAGCATCCAGGGACAGGGGGCGGCGGGGGCCAACGTCCTGACTTTC. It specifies CASIQGQGAAGANVLTF.

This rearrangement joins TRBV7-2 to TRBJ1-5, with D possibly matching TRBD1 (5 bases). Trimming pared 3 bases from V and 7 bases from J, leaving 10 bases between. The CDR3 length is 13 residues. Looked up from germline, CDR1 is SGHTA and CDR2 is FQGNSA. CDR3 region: CASSFGGDQPQHF. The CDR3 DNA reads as TGTGCCAGCAGCTTCGGGGGGGACCAGCCCCAGCATTTT.